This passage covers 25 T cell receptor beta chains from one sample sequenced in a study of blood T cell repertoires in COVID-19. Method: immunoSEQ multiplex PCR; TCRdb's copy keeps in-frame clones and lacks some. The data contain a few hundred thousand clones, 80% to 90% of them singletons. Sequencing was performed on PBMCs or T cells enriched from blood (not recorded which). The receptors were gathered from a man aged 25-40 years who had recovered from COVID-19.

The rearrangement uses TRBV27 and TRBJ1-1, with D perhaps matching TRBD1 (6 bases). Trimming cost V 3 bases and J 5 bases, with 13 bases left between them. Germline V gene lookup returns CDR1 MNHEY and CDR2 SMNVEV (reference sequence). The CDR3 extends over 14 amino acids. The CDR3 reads CASSFMRGWTEAFF. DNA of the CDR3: TGTGCCAGCAGTTTCATGAGGGGGTGGACTGAAGCTTTCTTT.

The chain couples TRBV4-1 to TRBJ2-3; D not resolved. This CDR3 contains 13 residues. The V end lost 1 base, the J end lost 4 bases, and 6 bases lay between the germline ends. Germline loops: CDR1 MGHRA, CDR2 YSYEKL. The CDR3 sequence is CASSQAWPDTQYF. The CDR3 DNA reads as TGCGCCAGCAGCCAAGCCTGGCCAGATACGCAGTATTTT.

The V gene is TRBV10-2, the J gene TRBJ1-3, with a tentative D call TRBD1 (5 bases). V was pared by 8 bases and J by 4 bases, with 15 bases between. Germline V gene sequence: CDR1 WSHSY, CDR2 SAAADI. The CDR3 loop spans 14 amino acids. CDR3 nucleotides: TGCGCCAGCTTGGCGTCGGGACTCGGAAACACCATATATTTT. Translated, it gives CASLASGLGNTIYF.

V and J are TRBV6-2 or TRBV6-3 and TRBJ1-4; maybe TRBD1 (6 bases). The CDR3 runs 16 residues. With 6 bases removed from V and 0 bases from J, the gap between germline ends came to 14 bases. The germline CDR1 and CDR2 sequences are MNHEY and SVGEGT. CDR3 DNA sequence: TGTGCCAGCAGCCGGGACATTGGGGCAACTAATGAAAAACTGTTTTTT. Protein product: CASSRDIGATNEKLFF.

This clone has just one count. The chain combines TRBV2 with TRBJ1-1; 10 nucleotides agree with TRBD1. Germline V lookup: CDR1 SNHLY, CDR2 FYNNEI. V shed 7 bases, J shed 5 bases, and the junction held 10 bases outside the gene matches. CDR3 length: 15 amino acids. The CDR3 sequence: CASTRRGQGRTEAFF. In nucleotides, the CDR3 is TGTGCCAGCACCCGAAGGGGACAGGGGAGGACTGAAGCTTTCTTT.

CDR3 in DNA: TGTGCCAGCAGTTTTAAACGGACAGGGAATCCCGGGGAGCTGTTTTTT. Translated, it gives CASSFKRTGNPGELFF. The chain is built from TRBV27 and TRBJ2-2, with TRBD1 identical over 8 bases. Per germline, CDR1 MNHEY and CDR2 SMNVEV (reference sequence). The CDR3 is made up of 16 amino acids. V gave up 3 bases and J gave up 6 bases; unmatched junction bases: 9.

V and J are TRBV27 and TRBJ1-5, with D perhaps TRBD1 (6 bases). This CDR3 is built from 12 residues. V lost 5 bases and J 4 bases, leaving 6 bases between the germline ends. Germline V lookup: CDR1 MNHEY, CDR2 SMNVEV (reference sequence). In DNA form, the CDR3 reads TGTGCCAGCAGTACAGGGAATCAGCCCCAGCATTTT. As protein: CASSTGNQPQHF.

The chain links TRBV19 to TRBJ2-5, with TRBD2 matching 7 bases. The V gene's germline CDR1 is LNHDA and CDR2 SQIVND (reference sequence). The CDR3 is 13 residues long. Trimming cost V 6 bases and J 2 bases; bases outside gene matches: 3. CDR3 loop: CASRRTSQETQYF. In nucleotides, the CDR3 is TGTGCCAGTAGGCGGACTAGTCAAGAGACCCAGTACTTC.

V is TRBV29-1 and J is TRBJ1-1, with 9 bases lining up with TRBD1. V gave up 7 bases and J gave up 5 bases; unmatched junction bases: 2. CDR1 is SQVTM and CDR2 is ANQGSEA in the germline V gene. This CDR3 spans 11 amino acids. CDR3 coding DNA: TGCAGCGGCGGACAGGGGACTGAAGCTTTCTTT. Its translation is CSGGQGTEAFF.

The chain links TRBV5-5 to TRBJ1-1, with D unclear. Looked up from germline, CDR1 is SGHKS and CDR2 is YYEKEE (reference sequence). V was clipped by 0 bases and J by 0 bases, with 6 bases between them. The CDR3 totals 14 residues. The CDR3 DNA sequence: TGTGCCAGCAGCTTGGGACATATGAACACTGAAGCTTTCTTT. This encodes CASSLGHMNTEAFF.

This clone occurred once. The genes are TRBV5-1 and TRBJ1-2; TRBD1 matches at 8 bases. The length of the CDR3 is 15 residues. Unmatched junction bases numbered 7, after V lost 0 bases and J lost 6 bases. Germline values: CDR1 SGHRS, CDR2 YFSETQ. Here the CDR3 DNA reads TGCGCCAGCAGCTTGGACGGGGACAGGACAGATGGCTACACCTTC. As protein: CASSLDGDRTDGYTF. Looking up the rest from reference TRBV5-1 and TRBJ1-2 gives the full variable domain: KAGVTQTPRYLIKTRGQQVTLSCSPISGHRSVSWYQQTPGQGLQFLFEYFSETQRNKGNFPGRFSGRQFSNSRSEMNVSTLELGDSALYLCASSLDGDRTDGYTFGSGTRLTVV.

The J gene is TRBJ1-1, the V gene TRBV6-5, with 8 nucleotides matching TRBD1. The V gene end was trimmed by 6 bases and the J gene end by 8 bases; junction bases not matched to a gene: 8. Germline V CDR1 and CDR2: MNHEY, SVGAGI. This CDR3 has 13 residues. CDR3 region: CASRETGEQEAFF. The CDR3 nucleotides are TGTGCCAGCAGGGAGACAGGGGAGCAGGAAGCTTTCTTT.

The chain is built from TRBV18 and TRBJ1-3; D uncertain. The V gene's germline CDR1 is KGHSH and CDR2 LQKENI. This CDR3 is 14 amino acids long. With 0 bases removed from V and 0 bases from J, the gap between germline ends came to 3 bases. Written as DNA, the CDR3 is TGTGCCAGCTCACCACCGTACTCTGGAAACACCATATATTTT. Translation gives CASSPPYSGNTIYF. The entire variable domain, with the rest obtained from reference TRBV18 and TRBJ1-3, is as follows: NAGVMQNPRHLVRRRGQEARLRCSPMKGHSHVYWYRQLPEEGLKFMVYLQKENIIDESGMPKERFSAEFPKEGPSILRIQQVVRGDSAAYFCASSPPYSGNTIYFGEGSWLTVV.

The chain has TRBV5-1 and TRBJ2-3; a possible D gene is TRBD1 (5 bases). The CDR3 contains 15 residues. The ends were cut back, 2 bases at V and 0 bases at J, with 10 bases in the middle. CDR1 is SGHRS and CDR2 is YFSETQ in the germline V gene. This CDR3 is CASSFQQASTDTQYF. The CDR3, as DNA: TGCGCCAGCAGCTTCCAACAGGCTAGCACAGATACGCAGTATTTT.

The CDR3 DNA sequence: TGTGCCAGCAGATACCGGACAGCCCATGAGCAGTTCTTC. Translated, it gives CASRYRTAHEQFF. The chain employs TRBV5-5 and TRBJ2-1, with D possibly matching TRBD1 (6 bases). CDR3 size: 13 residues. The germline V gene has CDR1 SGHKS and CDR2 YYEKEE (reference sequence). V lost 5 bases, J lost 8 bases, and 14 bases lay in between.

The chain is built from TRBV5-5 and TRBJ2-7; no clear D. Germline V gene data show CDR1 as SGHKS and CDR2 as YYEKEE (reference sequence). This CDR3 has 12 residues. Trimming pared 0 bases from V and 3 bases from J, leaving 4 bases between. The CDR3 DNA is TGTGCCAGCAGCTTGGTCGGCTACGAGCAGTACTTC. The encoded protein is CASSLVGYEQYF.

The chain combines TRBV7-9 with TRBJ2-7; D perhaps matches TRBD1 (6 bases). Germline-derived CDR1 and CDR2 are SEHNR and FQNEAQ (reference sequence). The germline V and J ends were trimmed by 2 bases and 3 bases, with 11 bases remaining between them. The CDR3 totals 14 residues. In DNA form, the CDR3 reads TGTGCCAGCAGCTTAATGGAAGGGGGCTACGAGCAGTACTTC. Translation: CASSLMEGGYEQYF.

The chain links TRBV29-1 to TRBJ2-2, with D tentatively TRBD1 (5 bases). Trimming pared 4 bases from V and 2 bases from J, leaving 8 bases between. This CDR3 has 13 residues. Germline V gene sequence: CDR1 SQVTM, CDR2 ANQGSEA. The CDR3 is CSVAQANTGELFF. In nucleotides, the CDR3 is TGCAGCGTTGCACAGGCAAACACCGGGGAGCTGTTTTTT.

CDR3 amino acids: CASSVGQGIYNEQFF. In DNA, the CDR3 is TGCGCCAGCAGTGTAGGCCAGGGGATTTACAATGAGCAGTTCTTC. The chain uses TRBV10-2 and TRBJ2-1, with a possible D match to TRBD1 (6 bases). Deletions cut 4 bases from V and 4 bases from J, with 14 bases between. The CDR3 is 15 residues long. Germline assignment: CDR1 WSHSY and CDR2 SAAADI.

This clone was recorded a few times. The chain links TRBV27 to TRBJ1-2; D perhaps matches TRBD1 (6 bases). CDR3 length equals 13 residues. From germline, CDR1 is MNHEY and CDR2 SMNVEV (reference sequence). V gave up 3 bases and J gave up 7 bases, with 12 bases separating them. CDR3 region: CASSFRGAGGYTF. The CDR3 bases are TGTGCCAGCAGTTTCCGGGGGGCTGGTGGCTACACCTTC.

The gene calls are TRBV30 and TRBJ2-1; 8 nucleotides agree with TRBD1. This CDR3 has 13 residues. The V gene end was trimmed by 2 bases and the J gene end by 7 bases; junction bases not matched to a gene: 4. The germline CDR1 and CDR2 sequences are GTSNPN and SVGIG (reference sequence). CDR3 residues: CAWSSQGANEQFF. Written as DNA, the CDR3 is TGTGCCTGGAGTTCTCAGGGGGCTAATGAGCAGTTCTTC.

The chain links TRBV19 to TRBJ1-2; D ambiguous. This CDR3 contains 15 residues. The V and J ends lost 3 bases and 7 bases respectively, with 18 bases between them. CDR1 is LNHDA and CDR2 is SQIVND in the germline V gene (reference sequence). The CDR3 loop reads CASSMSEGWSSGYTF. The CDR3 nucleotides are TGTGCCAGTAGTATGTCCGAGGGTTGGTCTTCTGGCTACACCTTC.

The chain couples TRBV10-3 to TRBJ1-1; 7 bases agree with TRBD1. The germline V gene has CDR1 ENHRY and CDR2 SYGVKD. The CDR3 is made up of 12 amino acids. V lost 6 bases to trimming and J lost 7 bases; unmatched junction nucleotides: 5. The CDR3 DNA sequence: TGTGCCATCAGGGGGGACAGTCATGAAGCTTTCTTT. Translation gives CAIRGDSHEAFF.

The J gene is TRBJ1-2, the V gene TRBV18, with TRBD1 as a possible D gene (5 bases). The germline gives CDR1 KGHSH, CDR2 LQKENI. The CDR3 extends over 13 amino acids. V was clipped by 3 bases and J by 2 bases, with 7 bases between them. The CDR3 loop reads CASSPPGNYGYTF. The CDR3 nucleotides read TGTGCCAGCTCACCCCCAGGGAACTATGGCTACACCTTC.

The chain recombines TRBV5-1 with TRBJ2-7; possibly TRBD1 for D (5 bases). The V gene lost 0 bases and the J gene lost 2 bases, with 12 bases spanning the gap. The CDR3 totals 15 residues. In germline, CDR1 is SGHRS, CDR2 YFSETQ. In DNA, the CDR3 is TGCGCCAGCAGCTTGGTGACAGAAGCACCCTACGAGCAGTACTTC. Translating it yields CASSLVTEAPYEQYF. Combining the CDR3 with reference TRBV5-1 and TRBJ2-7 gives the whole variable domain KAGVTQTPRYLIKTRGQQVTLSCSPISGHRSVSWYQQTPGQGLQFLFEYFSETQRNKGNFPGRFSGRQFSNSRSEMNVSTLELGDSALYLCASSLVTEAPYEQYFGPGTRLTVT.